Detailed here is one T cell receptor (beta chain). Its antigen is still unknown. CDR1 is SGHRS and CDR2 is YFSETQ in the germline V gene. V lost 0 bases to trimming and J lost 4 bases; unmatched junction nucleotides: 7. The CDR3 has 16 residues. The data are from a study of cytomegalovirus exposure and HLA in healthy donors. Study results and limitations: Within the data, a cluster of highly shared sequence variants was likely a sequencing artifact. In an earlier analysis, about 87% or about 30%: the productive usage of most TCR beta V segments. More clonal expansion characterized HLA-associated TCR beta chains than equally common others in a later analysis.

With 60 Vbeta and 13 Jbeta primers, the PCR was carried out. Clones were read by immunoSEQ multiplex PCR, and TCRdb kept only the in-frame ones, dropping some. This sample has about 120,000 clones, with 55% to 65% found just once. Sequencing was done on a sample of PBMCs. This clonotype was sampled from a man between 35 and 55 years old in good health and CMV-seropositive. J is TRBJ2-3 and V is TRBV5-1, with TRBD2 identical over 8 bases. The DNA of the CDR3 is TGCGCCAGCAGCTTGGCCGGGACTAGGGGCGCAGATACGCAGTATTTT. This gives the protein CASSLAGTRGADTQYF.